This T cell receptor beta chain was sequenced in a study of beta chain features in type 1 diabetes. Study overall: Healthy donors, compared against patients, showed similar age, gender and cell yields. Cells sorted and examined across all samples totaled approximately 100,000,000.

Comments on this clone: Its target is unknown.

With V trimmed by 2 bases and J by 2 bases, 6 bases remained unmatched. CDR3 length equals 16 residues. Germline V gene data show CDR1 as ENHRY and CDR2 as SYGVKD. Sequenced material consisted of expressed TCRB transcripts (all of the isolated RNA was reverse transcribed). Profiling relied on immunoSEQ multiplex PCR, and the TCRdb table lists in-frame clones only, not all of them. The sample consists of 900,000 or so clones, roughly 17% of them appearing once. The study, taken as a whole, reports: Type 1 diabetes patients had fewer VDJ junction insertions and more deletions.

The gene calls are TRBV10-3 and TRBJ2-5, with TRBD2 identical over 9 bases. This sequence was found in a woman aged 18 to 35 in good health. Sample: naive CD4+ T cells from blood. The CDR3 DNA reads as TGTGCCATCAGTGAGGGGGTAGCGGGAGAGCAAGAGACCCAGTACTTC. Translated: CAISEGVAGEQETQYF.